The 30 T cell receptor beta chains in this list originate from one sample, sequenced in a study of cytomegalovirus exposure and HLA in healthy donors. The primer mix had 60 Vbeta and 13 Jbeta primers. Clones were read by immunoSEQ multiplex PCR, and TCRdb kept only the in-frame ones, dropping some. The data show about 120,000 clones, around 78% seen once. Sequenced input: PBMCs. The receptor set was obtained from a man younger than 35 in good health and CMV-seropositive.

CDR3 in amino acids: CASSLEPPSYGYTF. CDR3 coding DNA: TGTGCCAGCAGCTTAGAGCCTCCTTCCTATGGCTACACCTTC. The genes are TRBV7-9 and TRBJ1-2; D is ambiguous. Germline assignment: CDR1 SEHNR and CDR2 FQNEAQ (reference sequence). The CDR3 consists of 14 residues. V lost 1 base and J 4 bases, leaving 10 bases between the germline ends.

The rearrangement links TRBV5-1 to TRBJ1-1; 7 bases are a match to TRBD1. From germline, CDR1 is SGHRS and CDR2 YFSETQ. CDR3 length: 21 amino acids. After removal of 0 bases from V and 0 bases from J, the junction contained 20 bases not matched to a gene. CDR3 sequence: CASSLGSFSTISQGVNTEAFF. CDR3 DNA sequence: TGCGCCAGCAGCTTGGGTTCGTTTTCGACTATCTCTCAGGGGGTGAACACTGAAGCTTTCTTT.

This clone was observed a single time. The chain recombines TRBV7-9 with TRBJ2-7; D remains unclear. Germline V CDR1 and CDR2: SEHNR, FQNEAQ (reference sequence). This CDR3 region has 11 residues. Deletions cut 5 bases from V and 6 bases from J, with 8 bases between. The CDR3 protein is CASSVSFEQYF. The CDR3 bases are TGTGCCAGCAGCGTATCTTTCGAGCAGTACTTC.

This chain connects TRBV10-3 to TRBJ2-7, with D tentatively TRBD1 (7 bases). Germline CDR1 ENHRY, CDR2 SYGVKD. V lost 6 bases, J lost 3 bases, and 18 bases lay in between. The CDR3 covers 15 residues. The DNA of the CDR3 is TGTGCCATCAGCTGGGGGGCGGGACAGATCTACGAGCAGTACTTC. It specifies CAISWGAGQIYEQYF.

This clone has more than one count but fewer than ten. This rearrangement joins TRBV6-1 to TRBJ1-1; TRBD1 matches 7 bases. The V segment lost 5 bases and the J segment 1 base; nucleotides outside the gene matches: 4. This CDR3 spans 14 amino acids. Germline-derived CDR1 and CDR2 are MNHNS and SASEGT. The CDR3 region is CASSLDRQNTEAFF. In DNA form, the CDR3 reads TGTGCCAGCAGTTTGGACAGGCAGAACACTGAAGCTTTCTTT.

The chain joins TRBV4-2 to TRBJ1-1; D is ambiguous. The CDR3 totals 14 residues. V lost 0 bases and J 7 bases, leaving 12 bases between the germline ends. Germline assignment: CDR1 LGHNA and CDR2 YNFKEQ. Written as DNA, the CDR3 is TGTGCCAGCAGCCAAGAATTGGGCTCCGGTGAAGCTTTCTTT. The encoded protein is CASSQELGSGEAFF.

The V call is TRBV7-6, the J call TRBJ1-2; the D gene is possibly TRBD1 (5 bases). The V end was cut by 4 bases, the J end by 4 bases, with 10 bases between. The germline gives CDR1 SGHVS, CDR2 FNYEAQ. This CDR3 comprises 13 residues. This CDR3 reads CASSSTDTYGYTF. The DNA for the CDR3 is TGTGCCAGCAGCTCAACGGACACCTATGGCTACACCTTC.

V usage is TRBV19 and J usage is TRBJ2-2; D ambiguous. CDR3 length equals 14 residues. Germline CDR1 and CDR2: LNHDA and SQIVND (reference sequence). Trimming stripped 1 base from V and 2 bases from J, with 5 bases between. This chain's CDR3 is CASSIVGNTGELFF. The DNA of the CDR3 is TGTGCCAGTAGTATAGTTGGCAACACCGGGGAGCTGTTTTTT.

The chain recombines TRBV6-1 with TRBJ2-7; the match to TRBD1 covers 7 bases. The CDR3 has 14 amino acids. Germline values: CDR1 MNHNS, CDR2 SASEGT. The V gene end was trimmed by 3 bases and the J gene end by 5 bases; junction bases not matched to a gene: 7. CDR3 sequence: CASSESGGFNEQYF. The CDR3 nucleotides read TGTGCCAGCAGTGAGTCAGGGGGATTTAACGAGCAGTACTTC.

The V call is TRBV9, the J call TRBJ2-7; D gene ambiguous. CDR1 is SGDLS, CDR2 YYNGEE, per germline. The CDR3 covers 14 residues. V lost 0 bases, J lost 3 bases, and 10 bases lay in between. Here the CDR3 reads CASSVGAGNYEQYF. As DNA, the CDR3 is TGTGCCAGCAGCGTAGGGGCAGGAAACTACGAGCAGTACTTC.

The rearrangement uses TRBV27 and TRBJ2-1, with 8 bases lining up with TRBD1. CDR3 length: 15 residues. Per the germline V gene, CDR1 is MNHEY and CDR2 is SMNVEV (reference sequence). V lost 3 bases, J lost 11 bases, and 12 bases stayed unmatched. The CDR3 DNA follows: TGTGCCAGCAGTTTGCTCGGGACAGGCGGATCCAAGCAGTTCTTC. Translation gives CASSLLGTGGSKQFF.

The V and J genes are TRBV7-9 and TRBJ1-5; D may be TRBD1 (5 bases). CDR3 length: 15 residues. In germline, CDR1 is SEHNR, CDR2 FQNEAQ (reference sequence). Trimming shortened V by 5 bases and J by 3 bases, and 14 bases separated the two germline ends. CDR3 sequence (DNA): TGTGCCAGCAGCCCCCCACAAGGGGACAATCAGCCCCAGCATTTT. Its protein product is CASSPPQGDNQPQHF.

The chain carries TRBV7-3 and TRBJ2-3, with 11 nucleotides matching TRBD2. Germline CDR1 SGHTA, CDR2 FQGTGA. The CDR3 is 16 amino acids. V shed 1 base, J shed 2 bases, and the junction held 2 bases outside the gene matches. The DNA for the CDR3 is TGTGCCAGCAGCTTAAGTAGCGGGGGGGTCACAGATACGCAGTATTTT. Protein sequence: CASSLSSGGVTDTQYF. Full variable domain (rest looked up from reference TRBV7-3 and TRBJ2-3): GAGVSQTPSNKVTEKGKYVELRCDPISGHTALYWYRQSLGQGPEFLIYFQGTGAADDSGLPNDRFFAVRPEGSVSTLKIQRTERGDSAVYLCASSLSSGGVTDTQYFGPGTRLTVL.

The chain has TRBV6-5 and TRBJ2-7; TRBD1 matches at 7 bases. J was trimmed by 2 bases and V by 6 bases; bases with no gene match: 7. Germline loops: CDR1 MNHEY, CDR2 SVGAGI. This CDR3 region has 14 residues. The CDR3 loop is CASRQGYSTYEQYF. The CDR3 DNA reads TGTGCCAGCAGACAGGGGTATTCAACCTACGAGCAGTACTTC.

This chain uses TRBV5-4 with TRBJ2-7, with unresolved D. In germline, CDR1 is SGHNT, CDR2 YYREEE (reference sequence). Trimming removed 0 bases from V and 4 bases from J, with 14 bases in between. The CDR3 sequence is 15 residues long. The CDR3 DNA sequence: TGTGCCAGCAGCTTGGGCGGCACGAGTTCTTACGAGCAGTACTTC. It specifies CASSLGGTSSYEQYF.

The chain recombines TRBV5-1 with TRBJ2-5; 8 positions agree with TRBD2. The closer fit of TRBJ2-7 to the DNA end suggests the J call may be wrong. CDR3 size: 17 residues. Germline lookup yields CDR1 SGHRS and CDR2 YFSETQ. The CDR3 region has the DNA TGCGCCAGCAGCTTGGCCCTTTTAGCGGGGAACTCCTACGAGCAGTACTTC. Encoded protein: CASSLALLAGNSYEQYF.

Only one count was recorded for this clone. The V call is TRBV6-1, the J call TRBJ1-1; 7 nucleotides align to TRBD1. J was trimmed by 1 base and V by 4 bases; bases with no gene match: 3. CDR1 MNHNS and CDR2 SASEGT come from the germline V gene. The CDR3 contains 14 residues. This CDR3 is CASSVGQKNTEAFF. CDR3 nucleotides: TGTGCCAGCAGTGTGGGACAGAAGAACACTGAAGCTTTCTTT.

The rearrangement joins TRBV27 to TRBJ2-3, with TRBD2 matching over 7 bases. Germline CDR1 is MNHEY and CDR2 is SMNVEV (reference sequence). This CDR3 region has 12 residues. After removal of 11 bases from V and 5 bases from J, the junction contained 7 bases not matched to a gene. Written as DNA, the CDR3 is TGTGCCCGTGGGGAGGGGAAAGATACGCAGTATTTT. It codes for CARGEGKDTQYF.

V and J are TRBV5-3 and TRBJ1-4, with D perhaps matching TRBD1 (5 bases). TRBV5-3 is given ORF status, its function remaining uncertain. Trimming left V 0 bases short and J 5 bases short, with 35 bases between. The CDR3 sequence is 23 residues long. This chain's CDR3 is CARSLAIWRGWNDVWAVNEKLFF. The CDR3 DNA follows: TGTGCCAGAAGCTTGGCTATATGGAGGGGATGGAATGATGTTTGGGCGGTGAATGAAAAACTGTTTTTT.

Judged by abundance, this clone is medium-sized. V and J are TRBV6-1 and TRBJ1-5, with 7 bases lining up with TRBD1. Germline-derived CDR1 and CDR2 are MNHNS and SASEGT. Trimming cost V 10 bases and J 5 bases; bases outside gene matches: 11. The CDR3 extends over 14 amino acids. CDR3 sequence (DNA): TGTGCCACCACCAATGGACAGGAGTATCAGCCCCAGCATTTT. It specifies CATTNGQEYQPQHF.

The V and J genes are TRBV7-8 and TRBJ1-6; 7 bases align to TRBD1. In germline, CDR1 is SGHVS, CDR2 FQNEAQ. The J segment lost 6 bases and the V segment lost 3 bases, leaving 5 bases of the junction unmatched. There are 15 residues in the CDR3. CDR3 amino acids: CASSFEGTANSPLHF. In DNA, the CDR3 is TGTGCCAGCAGCTTTGAGGGGACAGCTAATTCACCCCTCCACTTT.

The CDR3 protein is CASSPEAFF. DNA of the CDR3: TGTGCCAGCAGCCCAGAAGCTTTCTTT. V is TRBV7-8 and J is TRBJ1-1, with no clear D. The CDR3 covers 9 residues. Germline V CDR1 and CDR2: SGHVS, FQNEAQ. Trimming shortened V by 5 bases and J by 8 bases, and 3 bases separated the two germline ends.

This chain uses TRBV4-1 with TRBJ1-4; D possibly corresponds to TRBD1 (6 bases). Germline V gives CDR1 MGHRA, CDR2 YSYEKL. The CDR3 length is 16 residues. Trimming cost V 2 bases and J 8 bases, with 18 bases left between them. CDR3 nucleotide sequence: TGCGCCAGCAGCCAACCATACAGGGAAAACGGGGAAAAACTGTTTTTT. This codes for CASSQPYRENGEKLFF.

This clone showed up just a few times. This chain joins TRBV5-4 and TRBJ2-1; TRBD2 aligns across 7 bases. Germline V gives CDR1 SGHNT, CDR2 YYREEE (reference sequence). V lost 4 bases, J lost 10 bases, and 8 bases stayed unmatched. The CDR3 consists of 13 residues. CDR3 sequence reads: CASSQGGPREQFF. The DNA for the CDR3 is TGTGCCAGCAGCCAGGGAGGGCCGAGGGAGCAGTTCTTC.

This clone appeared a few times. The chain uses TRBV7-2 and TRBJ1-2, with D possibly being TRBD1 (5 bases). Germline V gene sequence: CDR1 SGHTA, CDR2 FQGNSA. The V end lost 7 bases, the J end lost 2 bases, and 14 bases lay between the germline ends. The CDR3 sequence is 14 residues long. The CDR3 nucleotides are TGTGCCAGCACCTTCTCGGGGGGGAACTATGGCTACACCTTC. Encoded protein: CASTFSGGNYGYTF.

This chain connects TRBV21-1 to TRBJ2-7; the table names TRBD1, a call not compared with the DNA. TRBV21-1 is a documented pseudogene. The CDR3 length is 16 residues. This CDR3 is CASSKWKGTVYYEQYF. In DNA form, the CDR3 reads TGTGCCAGCAGCAAATGGAAGGGGACAGTATATTACGAGCAGTACTTC.

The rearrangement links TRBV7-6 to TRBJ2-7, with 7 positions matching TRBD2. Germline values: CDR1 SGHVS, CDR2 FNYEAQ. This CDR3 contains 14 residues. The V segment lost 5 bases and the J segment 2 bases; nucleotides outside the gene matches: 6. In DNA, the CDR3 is TGTGCCAGCAGCGCTGGGGGGGACCCCTACGAGCAGTACTTC. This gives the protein CASSAGGDPYEQYF.

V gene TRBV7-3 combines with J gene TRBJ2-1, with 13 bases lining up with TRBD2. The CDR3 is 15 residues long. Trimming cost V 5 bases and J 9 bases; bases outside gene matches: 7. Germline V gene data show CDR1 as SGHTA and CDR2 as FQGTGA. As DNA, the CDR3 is TGTGCCAGCAGCCTTGGACTAGCGGGGGTATCTGAGCAGTTCTTC. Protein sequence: CASSLGLAGVSEQFF.

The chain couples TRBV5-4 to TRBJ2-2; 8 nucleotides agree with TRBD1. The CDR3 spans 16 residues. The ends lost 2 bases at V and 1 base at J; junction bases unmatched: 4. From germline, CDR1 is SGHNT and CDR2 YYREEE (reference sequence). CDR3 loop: CASSLIGTGNTGELFF. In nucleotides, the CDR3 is TGTGCCAGCAGCTTAATCGGGACAGGGAACACCGGGGAGCTGTTTTTT.

As DNA, the CDR3 is TGTGCCTGGAGTGGTTTGGACAGGGAAAATCAGCCCCAGCATTTT. This sequence encodes CAWSGLDRENQPQHF. This chain joins TRBV30 and TRBJ1-5; TRBD1 matches at 8 bases. Germline-derived CDR1 and CDR2 are GTSNPN and SVGIG (reference sequence). V was pared by 1 base and J by 4 bases, with 6 bases of the junction left unmatched. The CDR3 is made up of 15 amino acids.